This T cell receptor (beta chain) appears in the sequencing data of a study of shared clonotypes between healthy human individuals. Produced via immunoSEQ multiplex PCR; TCRdb's table is partial and in-frame only. The table shows some 2,100,000 clones, with about 92% occurring only once. Naivety among CD8 cells was defined by CD45RO negativity and positive CCR7 selection, thereby excluding terminally differentiated effector memory CD45RA+ cells. V dropped 1 base and J dropped 5 bases, with 12 bases sitting between them. CDR1 and CDR2 (germline): SGHAT, FQDESV (reference sequence). This CDR3 has 14 amino acids.

The sequencing sample was made of naive CD8+ T cells from PBMCs. The V gene is TRBV11-1, the J gene TRBJ2-7; D not resolved. This receptor was identified in a man aged 18 to 29 in good health. Some clones in this sample may be carry-over from other donors' samples. CDR3 sequence reads: CASSLGRHYDEQYF. The CDR3 region has the DNA TGTGCCAGCAGCTTAGGCAGGCACTACGACGAGCAGTACTTC.